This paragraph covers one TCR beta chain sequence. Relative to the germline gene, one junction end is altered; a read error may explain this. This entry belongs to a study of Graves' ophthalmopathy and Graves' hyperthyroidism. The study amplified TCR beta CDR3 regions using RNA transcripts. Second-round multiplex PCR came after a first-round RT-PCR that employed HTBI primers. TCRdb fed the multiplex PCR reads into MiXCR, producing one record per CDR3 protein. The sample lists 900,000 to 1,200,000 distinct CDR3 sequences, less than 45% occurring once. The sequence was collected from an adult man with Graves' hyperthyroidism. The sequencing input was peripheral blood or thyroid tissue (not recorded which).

Written as DNA, the CDR3 is TGTGCCAGCAGCTACGCCGGGGTGATCGGCGAGCAGAACTTC. Protein product: CASSYAGVIGEQNF. This chain joins TRBV7-8 and TRBJ2-7, with D possibly being TRBD2 (5 bases). CDR1 is SGHVS, CDR2 FQNEAQ, per germline. The CDR3 spans 14 residues.